Listed below are T cell receptor beta chains from one sample, sequenced in a study of T-cell reconstitution after alpha-beta-depleted transplantation in children. Each CDR3 protein gets one entry after TCRdb re-called the PCR reads with MiXCR. Among fewer than 150,000 distinct CDR3 sequences, roughly 23% were seen once, and the ten largest hold more than 9%. Material: PBMCs, mostly from graft donor cells, obtained 180 days after TCRalphabeta/CD19-depleted stem cell transplant. All receptors derive from a male patient aged 2-15 years who had a stem cell transplant for chronic granulomatous disease, so the T cells may come from the graft donor. The conserved cysteine and the conserved F or W are not part of the CDR3 here.

j_gene,v_gene,CDR3aa
TRBJ2-5,TRBV12-3/TRBV12-4,ASSSGVPDTQETQY
TRBJ2-7,TRBV15,ATSRVRGSSYEQY
TRBJ1-5,TRBV19,ASSPRYSNQPQH
TRBJ1-4,TRBV6-5,ASSSGQGLP
TRBJ1-4,TRBV11-2,ASSLARAAGGEKLF
TRBJ2-7,TRBV7-2,ASSLAGSSYEQY
TRBJ1-4,TRBV4-2,AGRDRNEKLF
TRBJ1-3,TRBV6-5,ASSSHGGAGNTIY
TRBJ2-7,TRBV12-3/TRBV12-4,ASSLRRSSGTVRYEQY
TRBJ2-6,TRBV27,ASSGGRNNVLT
TRBJ2-4,TRBV5-1,ASSLELAKNIQY
TRBJ2-5,TRBV18,ASSPGQEETQY
TRBJ2-7,TRBV19,ASSILFGLAYEQY
TRBJ2-7,TRBV27,ASSSHSVVESYEQY
TRBJ1-2,TRBV27,ASSQGNGYT
TRBJ2-2,TRBV29-1,SVDRGPRELF
TRBJ2-7,TRBV24-1,ATSDGGQGYEQY
TRBJ2-2,TRBV24-1,ATSEAGTRNTGELF
TRBJ1-2,TRBV13,ASSGPQGSYGYT
TRBJ2-1,TRBV20-1,SAPPGKGGNEQF
TRBJ2-7,TRBV7-2,ASSSTSGGIYEQY
TRBJ2-1,TRBV18,ASSPLGLAGGDEQF
TRBJ2-7,TRBV4-2,ASSQGPLRVARAY
TRBJ1-2,TRBV6-6,ASSFGGYT
TRBJ2-7,TRBV4-1,ASSQVTGAYEQY
TRBJ1-1,TRBV5-1,ASSLWGPGVNTEAF
TRBJ2-7,TRBV5-1,ASSPLPGQGAYEQY
TRBJ2-7,TRBV20-1,SARRGTISEQY
TRBJ2-3,TRBV29-1,SDQGPYTDTQY
TRBJ1-4,TRBV28,ASSGTPEREKLF
TRBJ2-2,TRBV6-1,ASSRSSGSITGELF
TRBJ2-5,TRBV13,ASSYRDSQETQY
TRBJ2-3,TRBV25-1,ASSEGLDTDTQY
TRBJ2-3,TRBV5-1,ASSLQTGLLGTDTQY
TRBJ2-5,TRBV5-1,ASSLTRGETQY
TRBJ2-5,TRBV19,ASSTYKTSGRGTQY
TRBJ2-5,TRBV12-3/TRBV12-4,ASSSSLGGRETQY
TRBJ2-3,TRBV15,ATSRERAGSDTQY
TRBJ2-1,TRBV12-3/TRBV12-4,ASSRSGGSYNEQF
TRBJ1-6,TRBV20-1,SANVGGLGGPNSPLH